This TCR beta chain was recovered during a study of PD-L1 blockade in urothelial cancer. Study-wide background: Blood samples contained a median approximately 140,000 T cells.

CDR3 length: 15 residues. J lost 9 bases, V lost 5 bases, and 6 bases had no gene match. From germline, CDR1 is SGHTA and CDR2 FQGNSA. Data came from immunoSEQ multiplex PCR; TCRdb stores just in-frame clones and leaves some out. The repertoire holds approximately 100,000 clones, with roughly nine tenths as singletons. The material sequenced was PBMCs, taken around atezolizumab (anti-PD-L1) treatment. The chain carries TRBV7-2 and TRBJ2-1; TRBD2 agrees at 14 bases. This TCR was sampled from a woman aged 80 or older with urothelial cancer. CDR3 sequence (DNA): TGTGCCAGCAGCCCGGGACTAGCGGGAGAGGGTGAGCAGTTCTTC. This gives the protein CASSPGLAGEGEQFF.